These 23 T cell receptor beta chains came from one sample sequenced in a study of T cell repertoires in cytomegalovirus infection (dated by TCRdb to between 2019 and 2020). Sequenced using an Illumina HiSeq 1500. TCRdb trimmed public reads at Q25 via fastp, called clones via MiXCR and kept in-frame beta chains. Every distinct CDR3 protein forms one entry, paired with its most common genes and DNA. The sample table contains approximately 1,000,000 distinct CDR3 sequences; only one count was recorded for roughly 31% of them. Jointly, the top ten make up over 11% of the sample. The antigens these receptors bind are not known. This sample's treatment or condition label indicates: in vitro stimulation with specific CMV peptide epitopes to enrich CMV-specific T cells. The sequencing here drew on cultured CD8+ T cells from PBMCs, taken from culture after CMV antigen stimulation. The receptors here all came from a human donor in good health (CMV status not recorded). Some clones in this sample may be carry-over from other donors' samples.

This clonotype was counted at least ten times. This chain connects TRBV7-2 to TRBJ1-2; D remains unclear. The V end was cut by 9 bases, the J end by 4 bases, with 21 bases between. The CDR3 is 15 residues long. Germline V lookup: CDR1 SGHTA, CDR2 FQGNSA. The CDR3 region is CASPQAALRAYGYTF. CDR3 coding DNA: TGTGCCAGTCCCCAAGCGGCGTTAAGGGCCTATGGCTACACCTTC. Full variable domain (outside the CDR3, taken from reference TRBV7-2 and TRBJ1-2): GAGVSQSPSNKVTEKGKDVELRCDPISGHTALYWYRQSLGQGLEFLIYFQGNSAPDKSGLPSDRFSAERTGGSVSTLTIQRTQQEDSAVYLCASPQAALRAYGYTFGSGTRLTVV.

The sample holds a few counts of this clonotype. The chain links TRBV11-2 to TRBJ1-4, with a possible D match to TRBD1 (5 bases). CDR3 length: 14 amino acids. Germline CDR1 reads SGHAT; CDR2 reads FQNNGV. V was cut by 6 bases and J by 5 bases, with 13 bases left in between. The CDR3 is CASRARDGNEKLFF. For the CDR3, the DNA is TGTGCCAGCAGAGCTCGGGACGGAAATGAAAAACTGTTTTTT.

This clonotype was seen a few times. The chain joins TRBV6-2 or TRBV6-3 to TRBJ2-7; TRBD1 matches 8 bases. The CDR3 sequence is 14 residues long. From germline, CDR1 is MNHEY and CDR2 SVGEGT. The junction had 9 bases not matched to a gene; V was cut back by 6 bases and J by 5 bases. CDR3 sequence (DNA): TGTGCCAGCAGCGATGGACAGGGTTTCCACGAGCAGTACGTC. Its protein product is CASSDGQGFHEQYV.

In this sample, this clonotype turned up many times. The rearrangement uses TRBV7-6 and TRBJ2-7; maybe TRBD1 (6 bases). Germline V CDR1 and CDR2: SGHVS, FNYEAQ. V was cut by 6 bases and J by 2 bases, with 11 bases left in between. This CDR3 has 13 amino acids. CDR3 amino acids: CASSYRTAYEQYF. The DNA of the CDR3 is TGTGCCAGCAGTTACAGGACAGCCTACGAGCAGTACTTC.

The gene calls are TRBV2 and TRBJ2-7, with D tentatively TRBD1 (6 bases). CDR3 size: 16 residues. CDR1 and CDR2 (germline): SNHLY, FYNNEI. V dropped 6 bases and J dropped 2 bases, with 20 bases sitting between them. The CDR3 sequence: CASSDQPDRSPYEQYV. For the CDR3, the DNA is TGTGCCAGCAGCGATCAACCTGACAGGTCCCCCTACGAGCAGTACGTC.

The table lists this clonotype with many counts. This rearrangement joins TRBV7-9 to TRBJ1-1; D ambiguous. Trimming removed 5 bases from V and 0 bases from J, with 10 bases in between. The CDR3 is 14 amino acids. CDR1 SEHNR and CDR2 FQNEAQ come from the germline V gene (reference sequence). The CDR3 bases are TGTGCCAGCAGCCCCCCGTCAGTGAACACTGAAGCTTTCTTT. Encoded protein: CASSPPSVNTEAFF.

This clonotype was observed a few times. This chain links TRBV7-9 with TRBJ2-1; perhaps TRBD1 as D (6 bases). This CDR3 is built from 14 residues. V shed 4 bases and J shed 6 bases, with 13 bases lying between them. Germline CDR1 SEHNR, CDR2 FQNEAQ (reference sequence). CDR3 sequence: CASSSRTESNEQFF. In DNA, the CDR3 is TGTGCCAGCAGCTCTCGGACAGAATCCAATGAGCAGTTCTTC.

As for this clonotype: A much larger clone differs from this one at a single base, so this may be a read error. This chain connects TRBV12-3 or TRBV12-4 to TRBJ2-1; D is uncertain. The CDR3 totals 13 residues. CDR3: CVSSSPPYNEQFF. CDR3 nucleotides: TGTGTCAGCAGTTCGCCTCCCTACAATGAGCAGTTCTTC.

This rearrangement joins TRBV6-1 to TRBJ2-7; 8 bases are a match to TRBD1. Germline V gene sequence: CDR1 MNHNS, CDR2 SASEGT. V shed 8 bases, J shed 0 bases, and the junction held 12 bases outside the gene matches. The CDR3 runs to 16 residues. The DNA of the CDR3 is TGTGCCAGCGGAATTCAGGGGGCCCTTTTCTCCTACGAGCAGTACTTC. Protein sequence: CASGIQGALFSYEQYF.

The V gene is TRBV5-6, the J gene TRBJ2-7; D might be TRBD2 (5 bases). Germline V lookup: CDR1 SGHDT, CDR2 YYEEEE. The CDR3 spans 14 residues. The V end lost 4 bases, the J end lost 2 bases, and 13 bases lay between the germline ends. CDR3: CASSRGTGTYEQYV. CDR3 bases: TGTGCCAGCAGCCGGGGTACTGGCACCTACGAGCAGTACGTC.

This clonotype appeared many times. The chain carries TRBV7-6 and TRBJ2-5; D ambiguous. The V end was cut by 1 base, the J end by 5 bases, with 8 bases between. Germline-derived CDR1 and CDR2 are SGHVS and FNYEAQ. This CDR3 has 13 residues. The CDR3 is CASSLGRPETQYF. The DNA for the CDR3 is TGTGCCAGCAGCTTAGGCAGGCCGGAGACCCAGTACTTC.

This clonotype was counted many times. The chain couples TRBV7-2 to TRBJ2-5; 7 positions match TRBD2. V was pared by 1 base and J by 2 bases, with 4 bases of the junction left unmatched. Germline V gene lookup returns CDR1 SGHTA and CDR2 FQGNSA. The CDR3 consists of 15 residues. The CDR3 is CASSLVASGQETQYF. As DNA, the CDR3 is TGTGCCAGCAGCTTAGTGGCTAGCGGACAAGAGACCCAGTACTTC.

The chain links TRBV10-3 to TRBJ2-7; D ambiguous. The CDR3 covers 14 residues. V lost 3 bases to trimming and J lost 3 bases, with 12 bases between them. The germline CDR1 and CDR2 sequences are ENHRY and SYGVKD. The CDR3 is CAISDETTLYEQYF. In DNA, the CDR3 is TGTGCCATCAGTGATGAGACGACCCTCTACGAGCAGTACTTC.

This clonotype was seen ten or more times. The chain combines TRBV7-9 with TRBJ2-1; TRBD1 might be the D (5 bases). V shed 2 bases and J shed 5 bases, with 19 bases lying between them. CDR3 size: 17 residues. CDR1 is SEHNR and CDR2 is FQNEAQ in the germline V gene (reference sequence). CDR3 amino acids: CASSLLYTGMGHNEQFF. CDR3 nucleotide sequence: TGTGCCAGCAGCTTACTTTATACTGGGATGGGGCACAATGAGCAGTTCTTC.

This clonotype was seen ten or more times. One end of the junction fails to match germline, which may point to a read error. V and J are TRBV7-7 and TRBJ2-1; D may be TRBD2 (5 bases). Germline assignment: CDR1 SSHAT and CDR2 FNYEAQ (reference sequence). The CDR3 consists of 16 residues. CDR3 residues: CASSLEGKSSYNEQFF. CDR3 bases: TGTGCTAGCAGCTTAGAGGGCAAGAGCTCCTACAATGAGCAGTTCTTC.

The chain couples TRBV9 to TRBJ2-6, with no clear D. With 0 bases removed from V and 2 bases from J, the gap between germline ends came to 15 bases. Germline lookup yields CDR1 SGDLS and CDR2 YYNGEE. The CDR3 is made up of 18 amino acids. CDR3 sequence: CASSVGPWLVTGANVLTF. The CDR3 DNA follows: TGTGCCAGCAGCGTAGGGCCGTGGCTGGTGACTGGGGCCAACGTCCTGACTTTC. Complete variable domain (other parts from reference TRBV9 and TRBJ2-6): DSGVTQTPKHLITATGQRVTLRCSPRSGDLSVYWYQQSLDQGLQFLIQYYNGEERAKGNILERFSAQQFPDLHSELNLSSLELGDSALYFCASSVGPWLVTGANVLTFGAGSRLTVL.

The chain has TRBV5-6 and TRBJ1-6; D is possibly TRBD1 (6 bases). This CDR3 comprises 16 residues. Deletions cut 3 bases from V and 2 bases from J, with 12 bases between. In germline, CDR1 is SGHDT, CDR2 YYEEEE. CDR3 amino acids: CASSSQGPTYNSPLHF. CDR3 nucleotides: TGTGCCAGCAGCTCACAGGGTCCCACCTATAATTCACCCCTCCACTTT.

A note on this clonotype: The junction departs from germline at one end; a sequencing error may be responsible. The chain uses TRBV27 and TRBJ2-3; D gene uncertain. This CDR3 contains 11 residues. The germline V gene encodes CDR1 MNHEY and CDR2 SMNVEV (reference sequence). CDR3 in DNA: TGTGCCAACAGTTTAAGAGATACGCAGTATTTT. It yields the protein CANSLRDTQYF.

Turning to this clonotype: A single base separates this from a much larger clone, so it may be a read error. The V gene is TRBV7-8, the J gene TRBJ2-3; 9 bases line up with TRBD2. The CDR3 runs to 15 residues. Germline CDR1 and CDR2: SGHVS and FQNEAQ. CDR3 bases: TGTTCCAGCAGAGCTAGCGGGGCCAACACAGATACGCAGTATTTT. Its protein product is CSSRASGANTDTQYF. The full variable domain, its missing parts supplied by reference TRBV7-8 and TRBJ2-3, is GAGVSQSPRYKVAKRGQDVALRCDPISGHVSLFWYQQALGQGPEFLTYFQNEAQLDKSGLPSDRFFAERPEGSVSTLKIQRTQQEDSAVYLCSSRASGANTDTQYFGPGTRLTVL.

The V call is TRBV4-1, the J call TRBJ1-2; 10 nucleotides agree with TRBD1. V lost 2 bases to trimming and J lost 10 bases; unmatched junction nucleotides: 10. Looked up from germline, CDR1 is MGHRA and CDR2 is YSYEKL. The CDR3 contains 15 residues. The CDR3 coding sequence is TGCGCCAGCAGCCAAATACTGCTCGGACAGGGGGTCTACACCTTC. This encodes CASSQILLGQGVYTF.

The genes are TRBV10-3 and TRBJ2-1; 8 nucleotides line up with TRBD1. Germline V gene sequence: CDR1 ENHRY, CDR2 SYGVKD. CDR3 length: 17 residues. With 4 bases clipped from V and 3 bases from J, the junction kept 11 bases outside the gene matches. CDR3 coding DNA: TGTGCCATCAGTGCAGATGGGACAGGCCATTTCTACAATGAGCAGTTCTTC. Translating gives CAISADGTGHFYNEQFF.

The chain employs TRBV27 and TRBJ1-1; no firm D call. V was pared by 4 bases and J by 6 bases, with 15 bases between. Germline lookup yields CDR1 MNHEY and CDR2 SMNVEV (reference sequence). The CDR3 spans 14 residues. In DNA, the CDR3 is TGTGCCAGCAGTTCCCTAGAGGTGCGAGCTGAAGCTTTCTTT. Its translation is CASSSLEVRAEAFF.

The rearrangement uses TRBV6-2 or TRBV6-3 and TRBJ1-6; possibly TRBD1 for D (5 bases). The germline CDR1 and CDR2 sequences are MNHEY and SVGEGT. Trimming took 1 base from V and 7 from J, leaving 5 bases between them. The CDR3 sequence is 13 residues long. CDR3 nucleotides: TGTGCCAGCAGTTACTACAGGAATTCACCCCTCCACTTT. Protein: CASSYYRNSPLHF.